These 30 T cell receptor beta chains came from one sample sequenced in a study of blood T cell repertoires in COVID-19. Some clones are missing from TCRdb's copy, which holds only in-frame ones; the method was immunoSEQ multiplex PCR. Of a few hundred thousand clones listed, over 80% were seen once; the top ten hold approximately 10%. Sequenced material: PBMCs or T cells enriched from blood (not recorded which). These receptors were obtained from a man aged 18 to 35 with acute COVID-19.

V usage is TRBV18 and J usage is TRBJ2-1, with D tentatively TRBD2 (6 bases). The length of the CDR3 is 16 residues. Trimming cost V 4 bases and J 0 bases, with 13 bases left between them. Per germline, CDR1 KGHSH and CDR2 LQKENI. CDR3 bases: TGTGCCAGCTCACTGGAGCGGGTTAGCTCCTACAATGAGCAGTTCTTC. Its protein product is CASSLERVSSYNEQFF. Complete variable domain (other parts from reference TRBV18 and TRBJ2-1): NAGVMQNPRHLVRRRGQEARLRCSPMKGHSHVYWYRQLPEEGLKFMVYLQKENIIDESGMPKERFSAEFPKEGPSILRIQQVVRGDSAAYFCASSLERVSSYNEQFFGPGTRLTVL.

This chain connects TRBV28 to TRBJ2-5, with 7 bases fitting TRBD1. CDR1 is MDHEN and CDR2 is SYDVKM in the germline V gene. Trimming cost V 5 bases and J 5 bases; bases outside gene matches: 8. This CDR3 spans 14 amino acids. The CDR3 spells CASSSHRGMETQYF. The CDR3, as DNA: TGTGCCAGCAGTAGTCACAGGGGAATGGAGACCCAGTACTTC. Variable domain in full (rest from reference TRBV28 and TRBJ2-5): DVKVTQSSRYLVKRTGEKVFLECVQDMDHENMFWYRQDPGLGLRLIYFSYDVKMKEKGDIPEGYSVSREKKERFSLILESASTNQTSMYLCASSSHRGMETQYFGPGTRLLVL.

V is TRBV18 and J is TRBJ1-4, with D possibly matching TRBD1 (5 bases). CDR1 is KGHSH, CDR2 LQKENI, per germline. Trimming took 2 bases from V and 8 from J, leaving 18 bases between them. The CDR3 length is 16 residues. The CDR3 DNA sequence: TGTGCCAGCTCACCATACGGGGGAGGTCTCTACGAAAAACTGTTTTTT. This encodes CASSPYGGGLYEKLFF. Full variable domain (rest looked up from reference TRBV18 and TRBJ1-4): NAGVMQNPRHLVRRRGQEARLRCSPMKGHSHVYWYRQLPEEGLKFMVYLQKENIIDESGMPKERFSAEFPKEGPSILRIQQVVRGDSAAYFCASSPYGGGLYEKLFFGSGTQLSVL.

This clone was detected only once. This rearrangement joins TRBV2 to TRBJ1-2; 10 bases line up with TRBD1. The J segment lost 4 bases and the V segment lost 2 bases, leaving 10 bases of the junction unmatched. Germline V lookup: CDR1 SNHLY, CDR2 FYNNEI. There are 17 residues in the CDR3. CDR3 DNA sequence: TGTGCCAGCAGTGAAAGGGAGACAGGGGGCGCAGGCTATGGCTACACCTTC. It translates to CASSERETGGAGYGYTF. Using reference TRBV2 and TRBJ1-2 for the parts outside the CDR3, the full variable domain is EPEVTQTPSHQVTQMGQEVILRCVPISNHLYFYWYRQILGQKVEFLVSFYNNEISEKSEIFDDQFSVERPDGSNFTLKIRSTKLEDSAMYFCASSERETGGAGYGYTFGSGTRLTVV.

The chain employs TRBV4-3 and TRBJ2-1; 10 nucleotides match TRBD2. The CDR3 extends over 16 amino acids. Germline-derived CDR1 and CDR2 are LGHNA and YSLEER. V lost 3 bases and J lost 5; bases outside the gene matches: 7. CDR3 in amino acids: CASSHLGLAKNNEQFF. The CDR3 bases are TGCGCCAGCAGCCACCTGGGACTAGCGAAGAACAATGAGCAGTTCTTC.

This sequence joins TRBV24-1 and TRBJ2-1; 9 bases align to TRBD2. Germline V gene sequence: CDR1 KGHDR, CDR2 SFDVKD. This CDR3 contains 16 residues. Trimming took 5 bases from V and 3 from J; bases not matched to a gene: 7. CDR3 nucleotides: TGTGCCACCAGTGGGACGCTAGCGGGGAGCTACAATGAGCAGTTCTTC. Protein product: CATSGTLAGSYNEQFF.

The V and J genes are TRBV18 and TRBJ2-5; 7 bases are shared with TRBD1. The V and J ends lost 3 bases and 4 bases, in that order; junction bases with no gene match: 8. Per the germline V gene, CDR1 is KGHSH and CDR2 is LQKENI. This CDR3 comprises 15 residues. CDR3 sequence: CASSPRTGFPETQYF. Written as DNA, the CDR3 is TGTGCCAGCTCACCCCGGACAGGATTCCCAGAGACCCAGTACTTC.

CDR3 DNA sequence: TGTGCCAGTAGTGGCTGGGGCAACAGCAATCAGCCCCAGCATTTT. Translation gives CASSGWGNSNQPQHF. This chain uses TRBV19 with TRBJ1-5, with TRBD1 as a possible D gene (5 bases). The CDR3 is 15 amino acids. CDR1 is LNHDA, CDR2 SQIVND, per germline (reference sequence). Trimming pared 5 bases from V and 1 base from J, leaving 12 bases between.

Only a few counts were recorded for this clone. The chain recombines TRBV30 with TRBJ2-2; D is undetermined. The CDR3 has 13 residues. The germline V and J ends were trimmed by 4 bases and 1 base, with 7 bases remaining between them. From germline, CDR1 is GTSNPN and CDR2 SVGIG (reference sequence). CDR3 nucleotide sequence: TGTGCCTGGATGTCCCAGAACACCGGGGAGCTGTTTTTT. Translation gives CAWMSQNTGELFF.

The chain links TRBV2 to TRBJ2-1, with D possibly TRBD2 on 6 matching bases. This CDR3 contains 14 residues. The V end was cut by 4 bases, the J end by 9 bases, with 16 bases between. Germline V gene sequence: CDR1 SNHLY, CDR2 FYNNEI. This CDR3 is CASSGRREGAEQFF. As DNA, the CDR3 is TGTGCCAGCAGTGGGAGGAGGGAAGGCGCTGAGCAGTTCTTC.

V and J are TRBV20-1 and TRBJ1-5; D is unclear. V was cut by 3 bases and J by 5 bases, with 17 bases left in between. The length of the CDR3 is 15 residues. Germline V gives CDR1 DFQATT, CDR2 SNEGSKA (reference sequence). CDR3 in DNA: TGCAGTGCTAGTGAATCTGTAGTAAACGATCAGCCCCAGCATTTT. It translates to CSASESVVNDQPQHF.

This sequence joins TRBV9 and TRBJ2-1, with 7 bases matching TRBD2. This CDR3 has 15 residues. CDR1 and CDR2 from the germline V gene are SGDLS and YYNGEE. V shed 0 bases and J 6 bases; nucleotides not matched to a gene: 6. CDR3 residues: CASSVETSPSNEQFF. The CDR3 DNA reads as TGTGCCAGCAGCGTAGAGACTAGCCCGAGCAATGAGCAGTTCTTC. Drawing the rest from reference TRBV9 and TRBJ2-1, the complete variable domain is DSGVTQTPKHLITATGQRVTLRCSPRSGDLSVYWYQQSLDQGLQFLIQYYNGEERAKGNILERFSAQQFPDLHSELNLSSLELGDSALYFCASSVETSPSNEQFFGPGTRLTVL.

The V and J genes are TRBV18 and TRBJ2-1; the D gene is possibly TRBD2 (6 bases). Per the germline V gene, CDR1 is KGHSH and CDR2 is LQKENI. This CDR3 has 16 amino acids. Trimming took 5 bases from V and 4 from J, leaving 18 bases between them. The CDR3 spells CASSASLAPGYNEQFF. CDR3 bases: TGTGCCAGCTCAGCCAGCCTAGCGCCCGGGTACAATGAGCAGTTCTTC.

The chain links TRBV19 to TRBJ1-2; no clear D gene. The germline gives CDR1 LNHDA, CDR2 SQIVND (reference sequence). This CDR3 region has 11 residues. Trimming removed 6 bases from V and 5 bases from J, with 7 bases in between. CDR3 amino acids: CASRRGYGYTF. The DNA of the CDR3 is TGTGCCAGTAGGCGAGGGTATGGCTACACCTTC.

The rearrangement links TRBV28 to TRBJ1-1, with 10 bases identical to TRBD1. The V and J ends lost 5 bases and 6 bases, in that order; junction bases with no gene match: 3. Germline V CDR1 and CDR2: MDHEN, SYDVKM. CDR3 length: 13 residues. CDR3 loop: CASSPGTGAEAFF. CDR3 DNA: TGTGCCAGCAGTCCGGGGACAGGGGCTGAAGCTTTCTTT.

The V and J genes are TRBV18 and TRBJ1-5; 7 nucleotides agree with TRBD1. The CDR3 extends over 16 amino acids. Trimming removed 2 bases from V and 3 bases from J; junction bases left unmatched: 7. CDR1 and CDR2 from the germline V gene are KGHSH and LQKENI. The chain's CDR3 is CASSPAPGGYNQPQHF. The DNA of the CDR3 is TGTGCCAGCTCACCAGCTCCAGGGGGATACAATCAGCCCCAGCATTTT.

This clone was observed a handful of times. The V call is TRBV14, the J call TRBJ1-1, with 7 bases lining up with TRBD1. This CDR3 is 13 amino acids long. J gave up 7 bases and V 6 bases, and 8 bases lay outside the gene matches. Germline lookup yields CDR1 SGHDN and CDR2 FVKESK. Here the CDR3 reads CASSLVTGHEAFF. CDR3 sequence (DNA): TGTGCCAGCAGTCTAGTGACAGGGCATGAAGCTTTCTTT. The complete variable domain, with remaining parts taken from reference TRBV14 and TRBJ1-1, reads EAGVTQFPSHSVIEKGQTVTLRCDPISGHDNLYWYRRVMGKEIKFLLHFVKESKQDESGMPNNRFLAERTGGTYSTLKVQPAELEDSGVYFCASSLVTGHEAFFGQGTRLTVV.

This clone was recorded a few times. The CDR3 DNA reads TGTGCCAGCAGCGGAGCCGGGACTAGCGGAAACATTCAGTACTTC. It yields the protein CASSGAGTSGNIQYF. The V and J genes are TRBV9 and TRBJ2-4; 11 bases align to TRBD2. The length of the CDR3 is 15 residues. The germline V gene encodes CDR1 SGDLS and CDR2 YYNGEE. V was clipped by 3 bases and J by 6 bases; unmatched bases: 5.

This chain connects TRBV9 to TRBJ1-2; D possibly corresponds to TRBD1 (6 bases). There are 15 residues in the CDR3. The V end was cut by 4 bases, the J end by 2 bases, with 15 bases between. Per germline, CDR1 SGDLS and CDR2 YYNGEE. The CDR3 coding sequence is TGTGCCAGCAGCCCAGTCGTCAGGGGAAACTATGGCTACACCTTC. This codes for CASSPVVRGNYGYTF.

The V and J genes are TRBV19 and TRBJ1-1; TRBD1 agrees at 9 bases. The length of the CDR3 is 16 residues. Germline values: CDR1 LNHDA, CDR2 SQIVND (reference sequence). J lost 1 base, V lost 5 bases, and 8 bases had no gene match. CDR3: CASSPRGTGPNTEAFF. The CDR3, as DNA: TGTGCCAGTAGTCCCCGTGGGACAGGGCCGAACACTGAAGCTTTCTTT.

This clone was found a few times. The chain couples TRBV10-3 to TRBJ2-5, with 10 bases aligning to TRBD1. This CDR3 spans 15 amino acids. With V trimmed by 6 bases and J by 3 bases, 7 bases remained unmatched. The germline gives CDR1 ENHRY, CDR2 SYGVKD. The chain's CDR3 is CAISPGQGSEETQYF. Here the CDR3 DNA reads TGTGCCATCAGCCCGGGACAGGGGAGTGAAGAGACCCAGTACTTC.

This clone came up once. This chain links TRBV27 with TRBJ2-3, with 7 bases fitting TRBD2. The CDR3 runs 16 residues. Unmatched junction bases numbered 12, after V lost 9 bases and J lost 0 bases. From germline, CDR1 is MNHEY and CDR2 SMNVEV (reference sequence). The CDR3 here is CARRGEKSPSTDTQYF. Here the CDR3 DNA reads TGTGCCAGACGGGGGGAGAAATCACCTAGCACAGATACGCAGTATTTT.

The rearrangement links TRBV7-9 to TRBJ1-2, with no clear D. Germline values: CDR1 SEHNR, CDR2 FQNEAQ (reference sequence). This CDR3 has 11 amino acids. Trimming left V 4 bases short and J 6 bases short, with 6 bases between. CDR3 sequence reads: CASSSPDGYTF. As DNA, the CDR3 is TGTGCCAGCAGCTCCCCGGATGGCTACACCTTC. Supplemented by reference TRBV7-9 and TRBJ1-2, the full variable domain reads DTGVSQNPRHKITKRGQNVTFRCDPISEHNRLYWYRQTLGQGPEFLTYFQNEAQLEKSRLLSDRFSAERPKGSFSTLEIQRTEQGDSAMYLCASSSPDGYTFGSGTRLTVV.

This rearrangement joins TRBV2 to TRBJ1-2; 9 nucleotides match TRBD1. The CDR3 loop spans 15 amino acids. V was clipped by 4 bases and J by 4 bases; unmatched bases: 7. CDR1 and CDR2 from the germline V gene are SNHLY and FYNNEI. The CDR3 here is CASSVGTGLAYGYTF. In nucleotides, the CDR3 is TGTGCCAGCAGTGTCGGGACAGGGCTGGCCTATGGCTACACCTTC.

The rearrangement joins TRBV3-1 (or the pseudogene TRBV3-2) to TRBJ2-1, with 7 bases matching TRBD2. There are 17 residues in the CDR3. Germline V gene data show CDR1 as LGHDT and CDR2 as YNNKEL (reference sequence). Unmatched junction bases numbered 17, after V lost 5 bases and J lost 7 bases. Here the CDR3 DNA reads TGTGCCAGCAGCTCCCTGGGGAGCGGGATGGGCGTTAATGAGCAGTTCTTC. It yields the protein CASSSLGSGMGVNEQFF.

The V and J genes are TRBV10-3 and TRBJ2-1; 13 bases fit TRBD2. The germline gives CDR1 ENHRY, CDR2 SYGVKD. The CDR3 runs to 15 residues. With 7 bases clipped from V and 6 bases from J, the junction kept 6 bases outside the gene matches. CDR3 protein: CAIKLGLAGANEQFF. DNA of the CDR3: TGTGCCATCAAACTCGGACTAGCGGGAGCCAATGAGCAGTTCTTC.

This chain uses TRBV27 with TRBJ2-7, with D perhaps matching TRBD2 (5 bases). Germline V CDR1 and CDR2: MNHEY, SMNVEV (reference sequence). The CDR3 runs to 14 residues. The V and J ends lost 4 bases and 5 bases respectively, with 15 bases between them. The DNA for the CDR3 is TGTGCCAGCAGTTCCCAGCGGTACCGCGACGAGCAGTACTTC. It codes for CASSSQRYRDEQYF.

The chain uses TRBV23-1 and TRBJ2-7; D is perhaps TRBD2 (6 bases). TRBV23-1 is flagged as an ORF with uncertain function. The germline V and J ends were trimmed by 0 bases and 6 bases, with 21 bases remaining between them. The length of the CDR3 is 17 residues. This CDR3 reads CASSQSSGHPHLGEQYF. Here the CDR3 DNA reads TGCGCCAGCAGTCAATCTAGCGGACATCCTCACCTAGGCGAGCAGTACTTC.

The chain carries TRBV10-3 and TRBJ2-4, with 7 nucleotides matching TRBD1. The V segment lost 9 bases and the J segment 4 bases; nucleotides outside the gene matches: 6. This CDR3 has 13 residues. In germline, CDR1 is ENHRY, CDR2 SYGVKD. CDR3 sequence: CAIRRQGKNIQYF. In DNA form, the CDR3 reads TGTGCCATTAGGAGACAGGGAAAAAACATTCAGTACTTC.

The chain employs TRBV24-1 and TRBJ2-2; 9 bases align to TRBD1. Germline V gene lookup returns CDR1 KGHDR and CDR2 SFDVKD. The CDR3 is 16 amino acids. V trimming: 2 bases; J trimming: 3 bases; junction bases outside the gene matches: 3. The CDR3 region is CATSDYRTGDTGELFF. The CDR3 DNA follows: TGTGCCACCAGTGATTACCGGACAGGGGACACCGGGGAGCTGTTTTTT.